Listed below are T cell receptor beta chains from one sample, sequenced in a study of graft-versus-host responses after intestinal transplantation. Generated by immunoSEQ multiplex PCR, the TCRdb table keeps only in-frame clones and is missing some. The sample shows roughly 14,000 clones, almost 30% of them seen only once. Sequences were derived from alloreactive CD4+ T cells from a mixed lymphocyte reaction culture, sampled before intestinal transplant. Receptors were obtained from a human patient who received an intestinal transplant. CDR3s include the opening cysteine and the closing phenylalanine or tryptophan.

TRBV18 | CASSPLGPGTGLVSGNTIYF
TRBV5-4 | CASSLDGTGYNEQFF
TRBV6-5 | CASRTGLGNQPQHF
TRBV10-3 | CASRLTGQASSYEQYF
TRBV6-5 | CASSPQGRTQYF
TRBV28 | CASSRRGRANYGYTF
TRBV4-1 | CASSRAGTGIKANYGHTF
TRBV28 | CASSLQGTYGYTF
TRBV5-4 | CASSFGQWASNEQFF
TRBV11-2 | CASSPPSGRVIQYF
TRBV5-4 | CASSITSGRIEQFF
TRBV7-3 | CASSLALAGTGELFF
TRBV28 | CASSGVRGSYEQYF
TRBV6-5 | CASRNRRPNTGELFF
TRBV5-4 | CASSWGGGYEQYF
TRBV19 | CASSTGLAQAYEQYF
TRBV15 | CATSRVGLGETEAFF
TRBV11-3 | CASSPGPGETQYF
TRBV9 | CASSVVLATEQFF
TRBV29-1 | CSVGRGTGELFF
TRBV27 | CASSLRQGRGYNEQFF
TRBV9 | CASSVAAAGTQYF
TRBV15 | CATSREGGGGYGYTF
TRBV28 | CASSIRGYYGYTF
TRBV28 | CASRNRVMNTEAFF
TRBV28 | CASSFPGVRETQYF
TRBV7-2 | CASSLGDYEQYF
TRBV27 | CASSFQRHTDTQYF
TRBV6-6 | CASRLSGARNEQFF
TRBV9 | CASITNPDRSYSNQPQHF
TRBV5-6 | CASSFPRGGDYEQYF
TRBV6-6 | CASTQAGQPQHF
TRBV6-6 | CASSRNLNYGYTF